This entry is about one T cell receptor beta chain. The sample originates from a study of blood T cell repertoires in COVID-19. About the research overall: Sites in the United States, Italy and Spain provided acute and convalescent COVID-19 samples. T cells, B-cell-depleted T cells, or PBMCs provided the cDNA or gDNA that served as material.

Per the original data handling: Reference gene primer amplification in the assay estimated nucleated cell counts. The data were produced by immunoSEQ multiplex PCR, yet TCRdb's version contains in-frame clones alone and is incomplete. The V and J calls and clone size come from that table; D and trimming were worked out from the DNA. The table lists 280,000 or so clones, approximately 86% of them singletons, with approximately 2.2% in the top ten. This clonotype was obtained from a woman in her 30s who had recovered from COVID-19. The specimen sequenced was peripheral blood.

DNA of the CDR3: TGCGCCAGCAGCTTGGTGCAGGGCGCCGAGACCCAGTACTTC. The encoded protein is CASSLVQGAETQYF. The chain links TRBV5-1 to TRBJ2-5, with D possibly being TRBD1 (5 bases). This CDR3 has 14 amino acids. Germline V gene lookup returns CDR1 SGHRS and CDR2 YFSETQ. V was shortened by 0 bases and J by 5 bases, with 11 bases between the two germline ends. Supplemented by reference TRBV5-1 and TRBJ2-5, the full variable domain reads KAGVTQTPRYLIKTRGQQVTLSCSPISGHRSVSWYQQTPGQGLQFLFEYFSETQRNKGNFPGRFSGRQFSNSRSEMNVSTLELGDSALYLCASSLVQGAETQYFGPGTRLLVL.